The 26 T cell receptor beta chains below all came from one sample that was sequenced in a study of T cells in Graves' hyperthyroidism and ophthalmopathy. RNA transcripts yielded amplified TCR beta CDR3 regions. The HTBI primer set was used in a first-round RT-PCR of the TCR CDR3. TCRdb fed the multiplex PCR reads into MiXCR, producing one record per CDR3 protein. Counted here are around 720,000 distinct CDR3 sequences, roughly a third occurring once; the ten biggest clones make up approximately 31%. Input material: blood. The receptors were sampled from a woman aged 40 to 50 with Graves' hyperthyroidism.

There are a few counts of this clonotype. The rearrangement joins TRBV15 to TRBJ1-1; D gene unclear. CDR3 length: 15 residues. V lost 1 base to trimming and J lost 1 base, with 10 bases between them. Germline V gene sequence: CDR1 LNHNV, CDR2 YYDKDF (reference sequence). The CDR3, as DNA: TGTGCCACCAGCAGAGGGGAGGCAGGGAACACTGAAGCTTTCTTT. It yields the protein CATSRGEAGNTEAFF. Together with reference TRBV15 and TRBJ1-1, the CDR3 gives the full variable domain: DAMVIQNPRYQVTQFGKPVTLSCSQTLNHNVMYWYQQKSSQAPKLLFHYYDKDFNNEADTPDNFQSRRPNTSFCFLDIRSPGLGDTAMYLCATSRGEAGNTEAFFGQGTRLTVV.

Of note for this clonotype: A much larger clone differs from this one at a single base, so this may be a read error. This chain connects TRBV29-1 to TRBJ2-5, with TRBD2 identical over 8 bases. The junction had 10 bases not matched to a gene; V was cut back by 6 bases and J by 7 bases. CDR1 and CDR2 from the germline V gene are SQVTM and ANQGSEA. The CDR3 runs to 13 residues. CDR3 sequence (DNA): TGCAGCGTCTTTAGCTTGAGCGGGGGGACCCAGTACTTC. Protein product: CSVFSLSGGTQYF.

Only a few counts were recorded for this clonotype. This sequence joins TRBV20-1 and TRBJ2-6, with 7 bases identical to TRBD1. With V trimmed by 3 bases and J by 2 bases, 4 bases remained unmatched. The CDR3 has 15 residues. In germline, CDR1 is DFQATT, CDR2 SNEGSKA (reference sequence). CDR3 region: CSASYTGAGANVLTF. The CDR3 DNA reads TGCAGTGCTAGCTATACAGGGGCTGGGGCCAACGTCCTGACTTTC.

The chain is built from TRBV9 and TRBJ1-3; weak D call: TRBD1 (6 bases). Germline loops: CDR1 SGDLS, CDR2 YYNGEE. This CDR3 has 17 amino acids. Deletions cut 2 bases from V and 7 bases from J, with 22 bases between. The CDR3 DNA follows: TGTGCCAGCAGCGTCGGGGAAACACTACAGGGTGGGAACACCATATATTTT. Encoded protein: CASSVGETLQGGNTIYF.

This clonotype was picked up many times. This chain joins TRBV29-1 and TRBJ2-5; D remains unclear. This CDR3 contains 13 residues. Trimming removed 1 base at V and 4 bases at J, with 10 bases between. The V gene's germline CDR1 is SQVTM and CDR2 ANQGSEA. The CDR3 reads CSVEGDTPETQYF. CDR3 DNA sequence: TGCAGCGTTGAAGGAGACACCCCAGAGACCCAGTACTTC.

This clonotype was found many times. The chain is built from TRBV14 and TRBJ1-4, with 9 bases matching TRBD1. Per germline, CDR1 SGHDN and CDR2 FVKESK. This CDR3 contains 14 residues. With V trimmed by 3 bases and J by 8 bases, 4 bases remained unmatched. CDR3 DNA: TGTGCCAGCAGCCAGGGGACAGGGAGAGAAAAACTGTTTTTT. It encodes CASSQGTGREKLFF.

The V call is TRBV15, the J call TRBJ1-6; 10 positions match TRBD1. CDR1 and CDR2 from the germline V gene are LNHNV and YYDKDF (reference sequence). After removal of 1 base from V and 7 bases from J, the junction contained 4 bases not matched to a gene. CDR3 length: 16 amino acids. The CDR3 nucleotides are TGTGCCACCAGCAGAGCTTTGGGACAGGGGAATTCACCCCTCCACTTT. Its protein product is CATSRALGQGNSPLHF.

This chain links TRBV20-1 with TRBJ2-5; 9 positions agree with TRBD2. The J call may be wrong; the DNA end is better matched by TRBJ2-1. Germline CDR1 DFQATT, CDR2 SNEGSKA (reference sequence). There are 14 residues in the CDR3. CDR3 protein: CSAMGLAGTNEQFF. In DNA, the CDR3 is TGCAGTGCTATGGGGCTAGCGGGAACGAATGAGCAGTTCTTC.

This clonotype was found many times. The chain uses TRBV6-2 or TRBV6-3 and TRBJ1-1; D may be TRBD1 (5 bases). The CDR3 is 13 amino acids. V was trimmed by 6 bases and J by 2 bases, leaving 10 bases between them. CDR1 MNHEY and CDR2 SVGEGT come from the germline V gene. The DNA for the CDR3 is TGTGCCAGCAGCCGACAGAGTAACACTGAAGCTTTCTTT. It yields the protein CASSRQSNTEAFF.

V is TRBV5-4 and J is TRBJ1-2, with TRBD1 matching over 7 bases. This CDR3 spans 17 amino acids. J gave up 3 bases and V 1 base, and 12 bases lay outside the gene matches. Per germline, CDR1 SGHNT and CDR2 YYREEE (reference sequence). CDR3 loop: CASSLRTAGGLYYGYTF. The CDR3 coding sequence is TGTGCCAGCAGCTTGCGAACGGCAGGGGGTCTGTACTATGGCTACACCTTC.

This clonotype was seen repeatedly, ten times or more. This CDR3 reads CASSLGQGGSLEQYF. The DNA of the CDR3 is TGTGCCAGCAGCTTAGGACAGGGGGGATCTCTCGAGCAGTACTTC. The chain links TRBV7-9 to TRBJ2-7, with 9 nucleotides matching TRBD1. The V gene's germline CDR1 is SEHNR and CDR2 FQNEAQ (reference sequence). The CDR3 consists of 15 residues. V was pared by 1 base and J by 6 bases, with 7 bases of the junction left unmatched.

This clonotype showed up just a few times. The gene calls are TRBV6-6 and TRBJ2-7, with 8 bases identical to TRBD2. The length of the CDR3 is 13 residues. The J segment lost 13 bases and the V segment lost 2 bases, leaving 10 bases of the junction unmatched. The germline V gene encodes CDR1 MNHNY and CDR2 SVGAGI (reference sequence). The CDR3 loop reads CASSYARPGLVYF. The CDR3 coding sequence is TGTGCCAGCAGTTACGCGCGTCCGGGACTAGTCTACTTC.

This clonotype was observed a few times. This chain uses TRBV20-1 with TRBJ1-1, with 9 bases aligning to TRBD1. With 8 bases clipped from V and 3 bases from J, the junction kept 13 bases outside the gene matches. The CDR3 contains 15 residues. Germline V gives CDR1 DFQATT, CDR2 SNEGSKA (reference sequence). CDR3 sequence: CSFYRDRAGDTEAFF. The DNA of the CDR3 is TGCAGTTTCTACCGGGACAGGGCGGGCGACACTGAAGCTTTCTTT.

This chain connects TRBV7-2 to TRBJ2-7, with a tentative D call TRBD2 (5 bases). The V end lost 5 bases, the J end lost 6 bases, and 20 bases lay between the germline ends. Germline V gives CDR1 SGHTA, CDR2 FQGNSA. CDR3 size: 15 residues. This chain's CDR3 is CASSREPGVPFEQYF. Here the CDR3 DNA reads TGTGCCAGCAGCAGGGAGCCAGGCGTGCCTTTCGAGCAGTACTTC. Based on the CDR3 plus reference TRBV7-2 and TRBJ2-7, the full variable domain is GAGVSQSPSNKVTEKGKDVELRCDPISGHTALYWYRQSLGQGLEFLIYFQGNSAPDKSGLPSDRFSAERTGGSVSTLTIQRTQQEDSAVYLCASSREPGVPFEQYFGPGTRLTVT.

This clonotype has a single count. The CDR3 end shows no conserved phenylalanine or tryptophan, and so a read error is likely. CDR3 bases: TGTGCCAGCAGCTTGGCATTAGGGTTCTATGGCTACACCCTC. Encoded protein: CASSLALGFYGYTL. The gene calls are TRBV2 and TRBJ1-2, with no clear D. Germline CDR1 is SNHLY and CDR2 is FYNNEI. The CDR3 covers 14 residues. V lost 6 bases to trimming and J lost 4 bases, with 15 bases between them.

The rearrangement links TRBV9 to TRBJ1-2; possible D gene TRBD1, 6 bases. The length of the CDR3 is 13 residues. The germline CDR1 and CDR2 sequences are SGDLS and YYNGEE. V was pared by 6 bases and J by 4 bases, with 13 bases between. The CDR3 spells CASTSGHLYGYTF. The CDR3 DNA follows: TGTGCCAGCACCTCGGGACACCTCTATGGCTACACCTTC.

The table lists this clonotype with a few counts. One end of the junction is discordant with germline, which a read error may explain. The chain recombines TRBV10-3 with TRBJ1-1; a weak D match, TRBD1 (5 bases). CDR1 and CDR2 from the germline V gene are ENHRY and SYGVKD. The CDR3 length is 14 residues. The CDR3: CAISESEGEEIASF. In nucleotides, the CDR3 is TGTGCCATCAGTGAGTCGGAAGGGGAGGAGATCGCTTCCTTT.

The chain joins TRBV29-1 to TRBJ1-4, with D possibly matching TRBD1 (5 bases). This CDR3 has 12 residues. Per germline, CDR1 SQVTM and CDR2 ANQGSEA. V lost 3 bases and J 10 bases, leaving 12 bases between the germline ends. This CDR3 is CSVDRAGGKLFF. CDR3 DNA: TGCAGCGTTGACAGGGCCGGGGGAAAACTGTTTTTT.

The chain employs TRBV5-4 and TRBJ2-5, with 14 bases aligning to TRBD2. CDR1 SGHNT and CDR2 YYREEE come from the germline V gene (reference sequence). With V trimmed by 3 bases and J by 1 base, 11 bases remained unmatched. This CDR3 region has 19 residues. For the CDR3, the DNA is TGTGCCAGCAGCTCCGGGACTAGCGGGAGCCCCTCCCCCCAAGAGACCCAGTACTTC. Amino acids: CASSSGTSGSPSPQETQYF.

This clonotype was counted many times. This chain uses TRBV20-1 with TRBJ2-3; D is perhaps TRBD2 (6 bases). Germline assignment: CDR1 DFQATT and CDR2 SNEGSKA (reference sequence). Trimming took off 5 bases at V and 3 bases at J, with 12 bases between the two ends. The CDR3 contains 13 residues. CDR3 in amino acids: CSARTGATDTQYF. The CDR3, as DNA: TGCAGTGCTCGAACGGGAGCGACAGATACGCAGTATTTT.

V gene TRBV29-1 combines with J gene TRBJ1-1; the D gene is possibly TRBD1 (5 bases). CDR3 length equals 12 residues. Germline V gives CDR1 SQVTM, CDR2 ANQGSEA. Written as DNA, the CDR3 is TGCAGTTTTGGGGACGCGAACACTGAAGCTTTCTTT. This gives the protein CSFGDANTEAFF.

This clonotype has ten or more counts. The chain recombines TRBV9 with TRBJ1-2; TRBD1 agrees at 8 bases. This CDR3 is 15 amino acids long. Trimming removed 2 bases from V and 4 bases from J; junction bases left unmatched: 7. Germline CDR1 SGDLS, CDR2 YYNGEE. The CDR3 bases are TGTGCCAGCAGCGTTAGTGGACAGGGAACCTATGGCTACACCTTC. Translating gives CASSVSGQGTYGYTF. Using reference TRBV9 and TRBJ1-2 for the parts outside the CDR3, the full variable domain is DSGVTQTPKHLITATGQRVTLRCSPRSGDLSVYWYQQSLDQGLQFLIQYYNGEERAKGNILERFSAQQFPDLHSELNLSSLELGDSALYFCASSVSGQGTYGYTFGSGTRLTVV.

This CDR3 reads CASSLGTATRGNTIYF. The CDR3 nucleotides read TGTGCCAGCAGCCTAGGGACAGCTACGCGGGGAAACACCATATATTTT. J is TRBJ1-3 and V is TRBV7-2, with TRBD1 matching 7 bases. The V segment lost 5 bases and the J segment 4 bases; nucleotides outside the gene matches: 11. The CDR3 is 16 residues long. CDR1 is SGHTA and CDR2 is FQGNSA in the germline V gene.

The CDR3: CASSTDRDSLDSPLHF. Written as DNA, the CDR3 is TGTGCCAGTAGTACAGACCGGGACAGCCTCGATTCACCCCTCCACTTT. The rearrangement uses TRBV19 and TRBJ1-6; TRBD1 matches at 7 bases. Germline trimming cut 4 bases from V and 8 bases from J; bases unmatched to any gene: 11. The germline V gene has CDR1 LNHDA and CDR2 SQIVND (reference sequence). This CDR3 contains 16 residues. Full variable domain (rest looked up from reference TRBV19 and TRBJ1-6): DGGITQSPKYLFRKEGQNVTLSCEQNLNHDAMYWYRQDPGQGLRLIYYSQIVNDFQKGDIAEGYSVSREKKESFPLTVTSAQKNPTAFYLCASSTDRDSLDSPLHFGNGTRLTVT.

In its sample, this clonotype was seen many times. This chain connects TRBV7-2 to TRBJ2-5; possibly TRBD1 for D (6 bases). There are 14 residues in the CDR3. The germline V gene encodes CDR1 SGHTA and CDR2 FQGNSA. Trimming left V 2 bases short and J 6 bases short, with 13 bases between. The CDR3 region is CASSLTAQGKTQYF. The CDR3 DNA is TGTGCCAGCAGCTTAACAGCCCAGGGGAAGACCCAGTACTTC.

The chain couples TRBV7-8 to TRBJ1-6, with 8 bases that match TRBD1. V dropped 6 bases and J dropped 7; count of bases not matched to a gene: 11. Germline CDR1 is SGHVS and CDR2 is FQNEAQ. This CDR3 is 16 amino acids long. The CDR3 spells CASSYQGQGGNSPLHF. DNA for the CDR3: TGTGCCAGCAGTTACCAAGGACAGGGTGGGAATTCACCCCTCCACTTT.